The rows below give T cell receptor beta chains drawn from one sample of a study of shared clonotypes between healthy human individuals. The protocol was immunoSEQ multiplex PCR, while the TCRdb copy is restricted to in-frame clones and leaves out a portion. This sample yields millions of clones, of which about 92% are seen a single time; 1.5% to 2% belongs to the top ten. Sequenced: naive CD8+ T cells from PBMCs. Every receptor here comes from a young man in good health. Some clones in this sample may be carry-over from other donors' samples. Both conserved end residues are part of each CDR3. D genes are given only for firm matches. Clone size is shown for a subset of rows, as once, few, many or a class of expanded clone.

TRBJ2-1,TRBV10-3,.,.,TGTGCCATCAGTGAGTCCGAGGGGGATAGTGAGCAGTTCTTC,CAISESEGDSEQFF
TRBJ2-5,TRBV4-3,.,.,TGCGCCAGCAGCCGATATCTAGGGGTAGGAGAGACCCAGTACTTC,CASSRYLGVGETQYF
TRBJ2-7,TRBV13,.,TRBD2,TGTGCCAGCAGATCGGCGACTAGCGGGGAAACCTACGAGCAGTACTTC,CASRSATSGETYEQYF
TRBJ2-7,TRBV6-5,.,.,TGTGCCAGCAGTTACTCGATTCAGCTTGCCTACGAGCAGTACTTC,CASSYSIQLAYEQYF
TRBJ2-7,TRBV10-3,.,TRBD2,TGTGCCATCAGTGAGGTACTAGCGGGAGTGGAAGTTTACGAGCAGTACTTC,CAISEVLAGVEVYEQYF
TRBJ1-1,TRBV6-5,.,.,TGTGCCAGCAGTTACGGGGGGCTACGAAGGGACACTGAAGCTTTCTTT,CASSYGGLRRDTEAFF
TRBJ2-7,TRBV27,.,TRBD2,TGTGCCAGCAGTATAAGCGGGAGGGCCTACGAGCAGTACTTC,CASSISGRAYEQYF
TRBJ2-2,TRBV28,once,.,TGTGCCAGCAGATTAATACTGGTGCAGAACACCGGGGAGCTGTTTTTT,CASRLILVQNTGELFF
TRBJ2-2,TRBV5-1,.,.,TGCGCCAGCAGCTTGGCCCTTAGGCCAATTAACACCGGGGAGCTGTTTTTT,CASSLALRPINTGELFF
TRBJ2-3,TRBV10-3,once,TRBD2,TGTGCCATCAGTGAGGACCTTATGGGCGGGAGAGCAGATACGCAGTATTTT,CAISEDLMGGRADTQYF
TRBJ2-2,TRBV5-1,.,.,TGCGCCAGCAGCTTGAAGACGGGGGAGCTGTTTTTT,CASSLKTGELFF
TRBJ1-5,TRBV28,.,.,TGTGCCAGCAGTTTCGGTTCTCAGCCCCAGCATTTT,CASSFGSQPQHF
TRBJ2-7,TRBV4-2,.,.,TGTGCCAGCAGCCAACCTGGGAACGTTATTGGAAACTACGAGCAGTACTTC,CASSQPGNVIGNYEQYF
TRBJ1-1,TRBV7-6,few,.,TGTGCCAGCAGCCCGCCCGGGAACACTGAAGCTTTCTTT,CASSPPGNTEAFF
TRBJ2-7,TRBV11-2,.,TRBD2,TGTGCCAGCAGCTTGGGCGGGAGCATATACGAGCAGTACTTC,CASSLGGSIYEQYF
TRBJ2-2,TRBV7-9,.,TRBD2,TGTGCCAGCAGATCCGGACTAGCGGGAGGGTCCGGGGAGCTGTTTTTT,CASRSGLAGGSGELFF
TRBJ2-7,TRBV7-6,.,TRBD1,TGTGCCAGCAGCTCCGGGACAGGGCTTAGGTACGAGCAGTACTTC,CASSSGTGLRYEQYF
TRBJ2-7,TRBV2,.,.,TGTGCCAGCAGTGAAGCAAGGGACGGGGGAAGCTCCTACGAGCAGTACTTC,CASSEARDGGSSYEQYF
TRBJ2-2,TRBV28,once,TRBD2,TGTGCCAGCAGCCGGACCCTAGCGGGAGGTTTCACCGGGGAGCTGTTTTTT,CASSRTLAGGFTGELFF
TRBJ2-7,TRBV28,.,.,TGTGCCAGCAGTTCACCGGGGGGCGCGGCCCACCCCTACGAGCAGTACTTC,CASSSPGGAAHPYEQYF
TRBJ2-1,TRBV29-1,.,.,TGCAGCGTTCGTACCGGGACTCCCAAGTTTGAGCAGTTCTTC,CSVRTGTPKFEQFF
TRBJ1-1,TRBV6-5,.,TRBD1,TGTGCCAGCAGAACCGACAGGGGTACTGAAGCTTTCTTT,CASRTDRGTEAFF
TRBJ2-1,TRBV5-6,once,.,TGTGCCAGCAGACATCCCCCGATCAGCTCCTACAATGAGCAGTTCTTC,CASRHPPISSYNEQFF
TRBJ2-7,TRBV30,.,.,TGTGCCTGGAGTCGAAGCGTGTCCGGGTCCTACGAGCAGTACTTC,CAWSRSVSGSYEQYF
TRBJ2-1,TRBV28,.,.,TGTGCCAGCAGTTTAGGCCTCCTCAATGAGCAGTTCTTC,CASSLGLLNEQFF
TRBJ1-1,TRBV10-3,.,.,TGTGCCATCAGTGGTCTCCGGGGACCGAACACTGAAGCTTTCTTT,CAISGLRGPNTEAFF